The 20 T cell receptor beta chains in this list originate from one sample, sequenced in a study of blood T cell repertoires in COVID-19 (dated by TCRdb to about 2020). Libraries were prepared through the immunoSEQ multiplex PCR assay. This is the immuneACCESS table as TCRdb keeps it, with only in-frame sequences that have V and J called. A part of the clones is gone; compared with another copy, unresolved V genes explain less than half, and the rest is unexplained. This sample comprises about 78,000 clones, roughly nine tenths of them detected only once. The ten biggest clones cover approximately 4.4% of the sample. The sample taken for sequencing was peripheral blood. The source of these receptors is a man aged 45-60 years with active or convalescent COVID-19.

V usage is TRBV7-8 and J usage is TRBJ2-1; D remains unclear. The CDR3 length is 14 residues. Per germline, CDR1 SGHVS and CDR2 FQNEAQ. Trimming stripped 0 bases from V and 4 bases from J, with 7 bases between. The CDR3: CASSLAAVYNEQFF. The CDR3 coding sequence is TGTGCCAGCAGCTTAGCGGCAGTATACAATGAGCAGTTCTTC.

The V and J genes are TRBV19 and TRBJ2-1, with TRBD2 matching over 9 bases. This CDR3 is built from 17 residues. With 4 bases clipped from V and 7 bases from J, the junction kept 14 bases outside the gene matches. Per germline, CDR1 LNHDA and CDR2 SQIVND (reference sequence). CDR3 coding DNA: TGTGCCAGTAGTAGAGTTGCTGGCGGGGGGGCGTCTAATGAGCAGTTCTTC. It codes for CASSRVAGGGASNEQFF.

The genes are TRBV18 and TRBJ1-4; unclear D gene. Germline values: CDR1 KGHSH, CDR2 LQKENI. The CDR3 length is 14 residues. V lost 3 bases and J lost 0, with 5 bases in between. The CDR3 DNA reads as TGTGCCAGCTCACCGGCAGCAACTAATGAAAAACTGTTTTTT. This codes for CASSPAATNEKLFF.

The chain recombines TRBV6-5 with TRBJ2-2, with a possible D match to TRBD1 (5 bases). The CDR3 totals 14 residues. Germline lookup yields CDR1 MNHEY and CDR2 SVGAGI. Between the trimmed V and J ends, which lost 5 bases and 4 bases, there was a span of 11 bases. CDR3 in amino acids: CASSLGHLTGELFF. CDR3 in DNA: TGTGCCAGCAGTCTAGGACACCTCACCGGGGAGCTGTTTTTT.

The J gene is TRBJ1-6, the V gene TRBV5-1, with D maybe TRBD1 (6 bases). CDR3 length: 15 residues. Trimming pared 0 bases from V and 5 bases from J, leaving 9 bases between. Germline-derived CDR1 and CDR2 are SGHRS and YFSETQ. The CDR3 spells CASSLGQVDNSPLHF. CDR3 nucleotides: TGCGCCAGCAGCTTGGGACAGGTTGATAATTCACCCCTCCACTTT.

V is TRBV6-5 and J is TRBJ2-5; 8 bases are shared with TRBD1. The V and J ends lost 2 bases and 5 bases, in that order; junction bases with no gene match: 4. Germline-derived CDR1 and CDR2 are MNHEY and SVGAGI. The CDR3 totals 14 residues. The CDR3 DNA is TGTGCCAGCAGTTACGACAGGGGAAAGGAGACCCAGTACTTC. Protein sequence: CASSYDRGKETQYF.

The V gene is TRBV7-2, the J gene TRBJ1-2; 9 nucleotides match TRBD1. This CDR3 is 14 amino acids long. Germline CDR1 and CDR2: SGHTA and FQGNSA. With V trimmed by 5 bases and J by 6 bases, 7 bases remained unmatched. The CDR3 sequence: CASSKGQGIHGYTF. The CDR3 nucleotides read TGTGCCAGCAGCAAGGGACAGGGTATCCATGGCTACACCTTC.

J is TRBJ2-3 and V is TRBV7-2; D remains unclear. This CDR3 contains 14 residues. The V end lost 5 bases, the J end lost 0 bases, and 9 bases lay between the germline ends. The germline V gene encodes CDR1 SGHTA and CDR2 FQGNSA. Here the CDR3 reads CASSQFSSTDTQYF. The CDR3 nucleotides read TGTGCCAGCAGCCAGTTTTCTAGCACAGATACGCAGTATTTT.

The chain carries TRBV7-2 and TRBJ2-7; 8 bases map to TRBD2. The length of the CDR3 is 16 residues. The J segment lost 1 base and the V segment lost 5 bases, leaving 10 bases of the junction unmatched. Germline CDR1 is SGHTA and CDR2 is FQGNSA. The CDR3 DNA reads TGTGCCAGCAGCCCCGGTAGCGGGGCCAATTCCTACGAGCAGTACTTC. The encoded protein is CASSPGSGANSYEQYF. The full variable domain, with the rest looked up from reference TRBV7-2 and TRBJ2-7, is GAGVSQSPSNKVTEKGKDVELRCDPISGHTALYWYRQSLGQGLEFLIYFQGNSAPDKSGLPSDRFSAERTGGSVSTLTIQRTQQEDSAVYLCASSPGSGANSYEQYFGPGTRLTVT.

CDR3 residues: CASSPGRNSNQPQHF. The CDR3 region has the DNA TGTGCCAGCAGCCCCGGGAGAAATAGCAATCAGCCCCAGCATTTT. The chain carries TRBV5-6 and TRBJ1-5; D is undetermined. Germline assignment: CDR1 SGHDT and CDR2 YYEEEE. CDR3 length equals 15 residues. The ends were cut back, 4 bases at V and 0 bases at J, with 11 bases in the middle. Filled out from reference TRBV5-6 and TRBJ1-5, the complete variable domain reads DAGVTQSPTHLIKTRGQQVTLRCSPKSGHDTVSWYQQALGQGPQFIFQYYEEEERQRGNFPDRFSGHQFPNYSSELNVNALLLGDSALYLCASSPGRNSNQPQHFGDGTRLSIL.

V usage is TRBV10-1 and J usage is TRBJ1-5; 8 positions agree with TRBD1. Germline-derived CDR1 and CDR2 are WNHNN and SYGVQD (reference sequence). V was pared by 3 bases and J by 7 bases, with 8 bases of the junction left unmatched. The CDR3 has 15 residues. The CDR3 is CASSDRGQGIQPQHF. CDR3 DNA sequence: TGCGCCAGCAGTGATCGAGGACAGGGTATCCAGCCCCAGCATTTT.

This clone turned up a few times. The chain has TRBV15 and TRBJ2-7; D is possibly TRBD2 (5 bases). Trimming stripped 3 bases from V and 0 bases from J, with 9 bases between. CDR1 is LNHNV, CDR2 YYDKDF, per germline (reference sequence). The CDR3 has 14 amino acids. The CDR3 DNA follows: TGTGCCACCAGCAGGAGCGGTAGCTCCTACGAGCAGTACGTC. Translation gives CATSRSGSSYEQYV.

The chain recombines TRBV27 with TRBJ1-6; maybe TRBD1 (5 bases). V gave up 5 bases and J gave up 9 bases, with 14 bases separating them. Germline V gene data show CDR1 as MNHEY and CDR2 as SMNVEV (reference sequence). The CDR3 is made up of 14 amino acids. CDR3 nucleotide sequence: TGTGCCAGCAGTCTCCGGACATATGGTTCACCCCTCCACTTT. Translated, it gives CASSLRTYGSPLHF.

This chain joins TRBV19 and TRBJ2-3; perhaps TRBD2 as D (5 bases). The V gene's germline CDR1 is LNHDA and CDR2 SQIVND (reference sequence). Trimming removed 2 bases from V and 0 bases from J, with 9 bases in between. The CDR3 loop spans 15 amino acids. The CDR3 sequence: CASSINGVSTDTQYF. Written as DNA, the CDR3 is TGTGCCAGTAGTATAAACGGGGTTAGCACAGATACGCAGTATTTT.

As regards this clone: This CDR3 is also generated by other DNA sequences in the sample. The chain is built from TRBV5-4 and TRBJ2-2, with unresolved D. Deletions cut 4 bases from V and 0 bases from J, with 7 bases between. The CDR3 consists of 14 residues. Per germline, CDR1 SGHNT and CDR2 YYREEE (reference sequence). The CDR3 sequence is CASSPQTNTGELFF. The CDR3 nucleotides read TGTGCCAGCAGCCCCCAAACGAACACCGGGGAGCTGTTTTTT.

The V call is TRBV10-3, the J call TRBJ1-1; D is possibly TRBD1 (6 bases). From germline, CDR1 is ENHRY and CDR2 SYGVKD. The CDR3 totals 16 residues. Trimming took 3 bases from V and 0 from J, leaving 14 bases between them. CDR3 nucleotides: TGTGCCATCAGTGACCAGGGGACCCTACTGAACACTGAAGCTTTCTTT. This encodes CAISDQGTLLNTEAFF.

The sample holds one count of this clone. The J gene is TRBJ2-6, the V gene TRBV7-2; 10 bases map to TRBD1. Germline trimming cut 5 bases from V and 4 bases from J; bases unmatched to any gene: 5. Germline lookup yields CDR1 SGHTA and CDR2 FQGNSA. CDR3 length: 16 amino acids. The CDR3 coding sequence is TGTGCCAGCAGCCTGACAGGGGGCGCCGGGGCCAACGTCCTGACTTTC. Its protein product is CASSLTGGAGANVLTF.

There are a few counts of this clone. The chain employs TRBV2 and TRBJ2-7; 7 bases map to TRBD1. Germline-derived CDR1 and CDR2 are SNHLY and FYNNEI. The ends lost 3 bases at V and 3 bases at J; junction bases unmatched: 5. This CDR3 contains 14 residues. The CDR3 here is CASSDSDRYYEQYV. Here the CDR3 DNA reads TGTGCCAGCAGTGATTCGGACAGGTACTACGAGCAGTACGTC.

The chain carries TRBV28 and TRBJ1-1; the match to TRBD1 covers 8 bases. Germline lookup yields CDR1 MDHEN and CDR2 SYDVKM. V shed 6 bases and J 5 bases; nucleotides not matched to a gene: 8. This CDR3 has 14 amino acids. CDR3 sequence (DNA): TGTGCCAGCAGAACTACAGGGGGAGGAACTGAAGCTTTCTTT. Translated, it gives CASRTTGGGTEAFF.

This clone was observed a few times. V gene TRBV28 combines with J gene TRBJ2-7; 8 nucleotides line up with TRBD1. The trim removed 8 bases at V and 7 bases at J, leaving 4 bases unmatched. The CDR3 runs to 11 residues. Germline CDR1 MDHEN, CDR2 SYDVKM. CDR3 region: CASQGAREQYV. In DNA form, the CDR3 reads TGTGCCAGCCAGGGGGCCAGGGAGCAGTACGTC.